This TCR beta chain was found in a study of T cell responses to AZD1222 COVID-19 vaccine. Study-level results: Targeting of unmutated variant regions was reportedly seen in nearly half of spike-specific TCRs. The donor group comprised mostly white British people and more females; the analysis possibly underestimated clonal diversity. Spike-specific TCR breadth and depth rose after two AZD1222 doses.

Trimming cost V 8 bases and J 5 bases; bases outside gene matches: 8. The CDR3 totals 15 residues. Germline V gene sequence: CDR1 SNHLY, CDR2 FYNNEI. Some clones are missing from TCRdb's copy, which holds only in-frame ones; the method was immunoSEQ multiplex PCR. Here the sample spans roughly 110,000 clones, approximately 88% being singletons. On this clone: The antigen remains unidentified.

This TCR was recovered from an adult in good health. The sequenced sample was peripheral blood, obtained on day 0 of AZD1222 vaccination. This chain uses TRBV2 with TRBJ2-3; 12 nucleotides match TRBD2. CDR3 bases: TGTGCCAGCCGAAAACAGGGACTAGCGGGAGATACGCAGTATTTT. This sequence encodes CASRKQGLAGDTQYF.